This is a list of T cell receptor beta chains from one sample in a study of T cells in tuberculosis. Some clones are missing from TCRdb's copy, which holds only in-frame ones; the method was immunoSEQ multiplex PCR. The sample lists approximately 46,000 clones, 90% to 95% occurring once. The specimen was PBMCs, collected at tuberculosis diagnosis. The receptors were gathered from an adult with tuberculosis. CDR3s include the opening cysteine and the closing phenylalanine or tryptophan. The D gene is left open where the match is weak. A clone size is listed for some rows: how often the clone was seen (once, few, many), or a class if it is expanded.

size | J | D | V | DNA | CDR3
NA | TRBJ2-7 | NA | TRBV4-3 | TGCGCCAGCAGCCATTACAGGGGGGGGTCCTACGAGCAGTACTTC | CASSHYRGGSYEQYF
NA | TRBJ1-5 | NA | TRBV6-1 | TGTGCCAGCAGTGATTTAGGGAGTAGCAATCAGCCCCAGCATTTT | CASSDLGSSNQPQHF
NA | TRBJ2-1 | NA | TRBV30 | TGTGCCTGGGCCCGCGACTCCTACAATGAGCAGTTCTTC | CAWARDSYNEQFF
NA | TRBJ1-2 | NA | TRBV2 | TGTGCCAGCAGTGAGTCAGGGAAGTATGGCTACACCTTC | CASSESGKYGYTF
NA | TRBJ1-2 | NA | TRBV29-1 | TGCAGCGTTGGGTTACGGCAGGGCTATGGCTACACCTTC | CSVGLRQGYGYTF
NA | TRBJ1-1 | NA | TRBV19 | TGTGCCAGTACCACGACGGGGAACACTGAAGCTTTCTTT | CASTTTGNTEAFF
NA | TRBJ2-7 | TRBD2 | TRBV27 | TGTGCCAGCCGGAAGCGGGAGCCCTACGAGCAGTACTTC | CASRKREPYEQYF
NA | TRBJ2-2 | NA | TRBV7-2 | TGTGCCAGCAGTCGCGGCACCGGGGAGCTGTTTTTT | CASSRGTGELFF
NA | TRBJ2-5 | NA | TRBV7-6 | TGTGCCAGCAGCCTAGGGGGAGTCGGGGGTTTGGAGACCCAGTACTTC | CASSLGGVGGLETQYF
NA | TRBJ2-3 | TRBD2 | TRBV29-1 | TGCAGCGCTGAAGGACTAGCGGGAGGGACAGATACGCAGTATTTT | CSAEGLAGGTDTQYF
NA | TRBJ1-2 | TRBD1 | TRBV19 | TGTGCCAGTAGTATATGGGGACAGGGGTCGAACTATGGCTACACCTTC | CASSIWGQGSNYGYTF
NA | TRBJ2-2 | TRBD2 | TRBV18 | TGTGCCAGCTCACCAACTAGCGGGTTAAACACCGGGGAGCTGTTTTTT | CASSPTSGLNTGELFF
NA | TRBJ2-3 | NA | TRBV5-1 | TGCGCCAGCAGCTTTCCAGGGGCGAGCACAGATACGCAGTATTTT | CASSFPGASTDTQYF
NA | TRBJ2-2 | TRBD2 | TRBV15 | TGTGCCACCAGCTGGGCGGGAGGGACCGGGGAGCTGTTTTTT | CATSWAGGTGELFF
few | TRBJ2-2 | TRBD1 | TRBV30 | TGTGCCTGGAGGAAGCGGACAGGGGGTTTTTCCGGGGAGCTGTTTTTT | CAWRKRTGGFSGELFF
NA | TRBJ2-2 | NA | TRBV4-1 | TGCGCCAGCAGCCCAGTAGTGGGACTCTTATTCACCGGGGAGCTGTTTTTT | CASSPVVGLLFTGELFF
once | TRBJ1-1 | NA | TRBV7-9 | TGTGCCAGCAGCTTAGCTGGCGGAGGGATCAACGCTTTCTTT | CASSLAGGGINAFF
NA | TRBJ1-4 | TRBD1 | TRBV2 | TGTGCCAGCAGTGCTTGGGACAGGGTTGAAAAACTGTTTTTT | CASSAWDRVEKLFF
few | TRBJ1-3 | NA | TRBV2 | TGTGCCAGCGGCCGGGGGGGAGGAAACACCATATATTTT | CASGRGGGNTIYF
NA | TRBJ2-5 | NA | TRBV6-6 | TGTGCCAGCAGTTACCGGGGGGCATGGGAGACCCAGTACTTC | CASSYRGAWETQYF
NA | TRBJ2-7 | NA | TRBV7-2 | TGTGCCAGCAGCCTTGGACAGTTCTACGAGCAGTACTTC | CASSLGQFYEQYF
NA | TRBJ2-1 | TRBD1 | TRBV7-9 | TGTGCCAGCAGCGGGACATGGCAGACAGGGGTTAATGAGCAGTTCTTC | CASSGTWQTGVNEQFF
NA | TRBJ2-1 | NA | TRBV11-3 | TGTGCCAGGAGACACGTTAGCTCCTACAATGAGCAGTTCTTC | CARRHVSSYNEQFF
NA | TRBJ2-5 | NA | TRBV5-4 | TGTGCCAGCAGCCCAGCAGGCACTAGCCAAGAGACCCAGTACTTC | CASSPAGTSQETQYF
NA | TRBJ2-1 | TRBD2 | TRBV7-2 | TGTGCCAGCAGCTTCCCGGGACTAGCGGGAGTCAATGAGCAGTTCTTC | CASSFPGLAGVNEQFF
NA | TRBJ2-2 | NA | TRBV19 | TGTGCCAGTAGGCGACAGGACACCGGGGAGCTGTTTTTT | CASRRQDTGELFF
NA | TRBJ2-5 | TRBD2 | TRBV11-2 | TGTGCCAGCAGCCCAAACCCGGGAGGAGGGGAGACCCAGTACTTC | CASSPNPGGGETQYF
NA | TRBJ1-5 | TRBD1 | TRBV5-1 | TGCGCCAGCAGCCTCGGGACAGATAGCAATCAGCCCCAGCATTTT | CASSLGTDSNQPQHF
NA | TRBJ1-5 | NA | TRBV30 | TGTGCCTACGGGACATCCTTCAGCAATCAGCCCCAGCATTTT | CAYGTSFSNQPQHF
NA | TRBJ1-2 | NA | TRBV6-1 | TGTGCCAGCAGGGGGCCGGTTGGTGGCTACACCTTC | CASRGPVGGYTF
NA | TRBJ2-3 | TRBD1 | TRBV9 | TGTGCCAGCAGCGCAGACAGGGTTGGCCCAGATACGCAGTATTTT | CASSADRVGPDTQYF
NA | TRBJ2-3 | TRBD2 | TRBV30 | TGTGCCTGGACACGGACTAGCGGGAGAGGAGATACGCAGTATTTT | CAWTRTSGRGDTQYF
NA | TRBJ2-5 | TRBD2 | TRBV7-2 | TGTGCCAGCAGGGGGGGGTACCAAGAGACCCAGTACTTC | CASRGGYQETQYF
NA | TRBJ2-7 | NA | TRBV10-3 | TGTGCCATCAGTCCCTTGCAACAGGGTCCGTCCTACGAGCAGTACTTC | CAISPLQQGPSYEQYF
NA | TRBJ2-5 | NA | TRBV5-1 | TGCGCCAGCAGCTTGAGCGGAGTTACGGAGACCCAGTACTTC | CASSLSGVTETQYF
NA | TRBJ2-3 | TRBD2 | TRBV28 | TGTGCCAGCTTACTAGCGGGAGGGGTTAGTACGCAGTATTTT | CASLLAGGVSTQYF
NA | TRBJ2-5 | NA | TRBV7-9 | TGTGCCAGCAGCTTAGGCTGGCTAGCGCAAGAGACCCAGTACTTC | CASSLGWLAQETQYF
NA | TRBJ2-7 | TRBD1 | TRBV5-1 | TGCGCCAGCAGCTCAGCCGGACAGGGGAGGGGTAGCTACTACGAGCAGTACTTC | CASSSAGQGRGSYYEQYF
NA | TRBJ2-1 | TRBD1 | TRBV6-6 | TGTGCCAGCAGTTCAAGAGGACAGGGGTACAATGAGCAGTTCTTC | CASSSRGQGYNEQFF
NA | TRBJ2-2 | TRBD2 | TRBV11-2 | TGTGCCAGCAGTAAAACTGGACTAGCGGGAGTTCACGGGGAGCTGTTTTTT | CASSKTGLAGVHGELFF
NA | TRBJ2-5 | NA | TRBV11-2 | TGTGCCAGCAGCTTAGGTGTGTTGAGGGAAGAGACCCAGTACTTC | CASSLGVLREETQYF
NA | TRBJ2-1 | NA | TRBV27 | TGTGCCAGCAGCCCAACAGCATACAATGAGCAGTTCTTC | CASSPTAYNEQFF
NA | TRBJ2-1 | TRBD2 | TRBV10-3 | TGTGCCATCAGTAGGGAGGGCCGGTTAAATGAGCAGTTCTTC | CAISREGRLNEQFF
NA | TRBJ2-7 | NA | TRBV11-2 | TGTGCCAGCAGCTTCAGGGTTTTAGGTTCCTACGAGCAGTACTTC | CASSFRVLGSYEQYF
NA | TRBJ2-7 | NA | TRBV30 | TGTGCCTGGAGTGTACTACCCAGCTCCTACGAGCAGTACTTC | CAWSVLPSSYEQYF
NA | TRBJ2-2 | NA | TRBV7-2 | TGTGCCAGCAGGCTGCAGACTGTAAACACCGGGGAGCTGTTTTTT | CASRLQTVNTGELFF
NA | TRBJ1-1 | TRBD1 | TRBV28 | TGTGCCAGCAGTCCCCACGTCCCGGGACAGGACGAAGCTTTCTTT | CASSPHVPGQDEAFF
NA | TRBJ1-2 | NA | TRBV27 | TGTGCCAGCAGTCCGACGGGCCGAGGGAGCTACACCTTC | CASSPTGRGSYTF
NA | TRBJ1-1 | TRBD1 | TRBV29-1 | TGCAGCGGGATAAGACAGGGGGCGTACGAAGCTTTCTTT | CSGIRQGAYEAFF
NA | TRBJ2-7 | NA | TRBV5-4 | TGTGCCAGCAGCTTGGACCCAGGCGGAACAGGCTACGAGCAGTACTTC | CASSLDPGGTGYEQYF
NA | TRBJ2-7 | TRBD2 | TRBV18 | TGTGCCAGCTCGCCTAGCGGGATCTCCTACGAGCAGTACTTC | CASSPSGISYEQYF
NA | TRBJ2-2 | NA | TRBV6-1 | TGTGCCAGCAGTGACCTTCTTCTTAGCGGATTCGGGGAGCTGTTTTTT | CASSDLLLSGFGELFF
NA | TRBJ1-2 | TRBD1 | TRBV7-2 | TGTGCCAGCAGCTCGTATGGGGACAGGGGCTATGGCTACACCTTC | CASSSYGDRGYGYTF
few | TRBJ2-7 | TRBD1 | TRBV5-1 | TGCGCCAGCAGCAGTGCCGGGACAGGGGGCTACGAGCAGTACTTC | CASSSAGTGGYEQYF
NA | TRBJ2-1 | TRBD2 | TRBV29-1 | TGCAGCGTTGCGGCTAGCGGGAGGGTATCGGCGCGCGATGAGCAGTTCTTC | CSVAASGRVSARDEQFF
NA | TRBJ2-1 | TRBD2 | TRBV5-1 | TGCGCCAGCAGCAGTTGGGCGGGAGTCTACAATGAGCAGTTCTTC | CASSSWAGVYNEQFF
NA | TRBJ2-1 | NA | TRBV11-2 | TGTGCCAGCAGCTTAGAGGAGTACTTCGATGAGCAGTTCTTC | CASSLEEYFDEQFF
NA | TRBJ2-3 | TRBD2 | TRBV10-1 | TGCGCCAGCAGTGAGCTCGACCTAGCGGGATCCACAGATACGCAGTATTTT | CASSELDLAGSTDTQYF
NA | TRBJ2-3 | TRBD1 | TRBV6-4 | TGTGCCAGCAGCCTACAGGGGGACTCAGATACGCAGTATTTT | CASSLQGDSDTQYF
NA | TRBJ1-4 | NA | TRBV28 | TGTGCCAGCAGCCTTGACTCTTATAATGAAAAACTGTTTTTT | CASSLDSYNEKLFF